The 15 T cell receptor beta chains listed next were all sequenced from one sample in a study of beta chain features in type 1 diabetes. What was sequenced were expressed TCRB transcripts, since all of the isolated RNA had been reverse transcribed. Profiled with immunoSEQ multiplex PCR; TCRdb holds only in-frame clones, not every one. This sample has about 110,000 clones, with almost 40% found just once. Sequences were obtained from stem cell memory CD4+ T cells from blood. Receptors were obtained from a woman aged 18-29 years in good health.

The genes are TRBV4-1 and TRBJ2-1, with 9 nucleotides matching TRBD2. CDR3 length: 14 amino acids. V dropped 6 bases and J dropped 4; count of bases not matched to a gene: 4. In germline, CDR1 is MGHRA, CDR2 YSYEKL. The DNA of the CDR3 is TGCGCCAGCAGAAGGCTAGCGGGATACAATGAGCAGTTCTTC. This encodes CASRRLAGYNEQFF.

This clone is a singleton in its sample. The chain carries TRBV14 and TRBJ2-1; the match to TRBD2 covers 10 bases. There are 17 residues in the CDR3. The V and J ends lost 0 bases and 4 bases, in that order; junction bases with no gene match: 6. Germline CDR1 SGHDN, CDR2 FVKESK. CDR3 sequence (DNA): TGTGCCAGCAGCCAAGAGGGAGCGGGAGGGCAGTACAATGAGCAGTTCTTC. It yields the protein CASSQEGAGGQYNEQFF.

The chain joins TRBV29-1 to TRBJ1-1; D not certain. Germline values: CDR1 SQVTM, CDR2 ANQGSEA. The CDR3 runs to 13 residues. V lost 4 bases to trimming and J lost 1 base, with 10 bases between them. The CDR3 reads CSVGGSGNTEAFF. CDR3 nucleotide sequence: TGCAGCGTTGGAGGATCCGGGAACACTGAAGCTTTCTTT.

The rearrangement links TRBV6-6 to TRBJ1-1, with D maybe TRBD1 (5 bases). The length of the CDR3 is 13 residues. V lost 2 bases and J 4 bases, leaving 8 bases between the germline ends. CDR1 and CDR2 (germline): MNHNY, SVGAGI (reference sequence). The CDR3 here is CASSYVGGTEAFF. CDR3 coding DNA: TGTGCCAGCAGTTACGTGGGGGGCACTGAAGCTTTCTTT.

This clone was counted only a few times. J is TRBJ2-1 and V is TRBV7-3; TRBD2 aligns across 12 bases. The CDR3 totals 15 residues. J was trimmed by 6 bases and V by 5 bases; bases with no gene match: 5. Germline values: CDR1 SGHTA, CDR2 FQGTGA. The CDR3 here is CASSRRTSGINEQFF. The CDR3 nucleotides read TGTGCCAGCAGCCGCCGGACTAGCGGGATCAATGAGCAGTTCTTC.

The rearrangement uses TRBV7-2 and TRBJ2-3, with TRBD2 matching 12 bases. Trimming cost V 2 bases and J 4 bases; bases outside gene matches: 7. Germline V gene lookup returns CDR1 SGHTA and CDR2 FQGNSA. The CDR3 has 17 amino acids. CDR3 sequence: CASSLRTSGIAADTQYF. In DNA, the CDR3 is TGTGCCAGCAGCTTACGGACTAGCGGGATAGCTGCAGATACGCAGTATTTT.

This clone was seen more than once but under ten times. CDR3: CASSLSLQGTTEAFF. In DNA, the CDR3 is TGCGCCAGCAGCTTGTCATTACAGGGGACCACTGAAGCTTTCTTT. This chain connects TRBV5-1 to TRBJ1-1, with 7 bases identical to TRBD1. Germline CDR1 SGHRS, CDR2 YFSETQ. The ends lost 1 base at V and 4 bases at J; junction bases unmatched: 7. CDR3 size: 15 residues.

The sample holds a few counts of this clone. The chain recombines TRBV7-9 with TRBJ2-7; tentative D call: TRBD1 (5 bases). This CDR3 is 12 amino acids long. V dropped 8 bases and J dropped 7 bases, with 15 bases sitting between them. Per the germline V gene, CDR1 is SEHNR and CDR2 is FQNEAQ (reference sequence). The DNA for the CDR3 is TGTGCCAGCTCAGGGCGGCCGCAGGAGCAGTACTTC. This gives the protein CASSGRPQEQYF.

The gene calls are TRBV27 and TRBJ2-1; D remains unclear. CDR1 and CDR2 from the germline V gene are MNHEY and SMNVEV (reference sequence). V shed 5 bases and J shed 2 bases, with 13 bases lying between them. The CDR3 loop spans 15 amino acids. Here the CDR3 DNA reads TGTGCCAGCAGTCCATTAGCATTTCCCTACAATGAGCAGTTCTTC. It yields the protein CASSPLAFPYNEQFF.

The chain has TRBV27 and TRBJ2-1; 10 nucleotides match TRBD2. The CDR3 is 19 residues long. The V and J ends lost 5 bases and 8 bases, in that order; junction bases with no gene match: 21. In germline, CDR1 is MNHEY, CDR2 SMNVEV (reference sequence). The CDR3 DNA is TGTGCCAGCAGTCAAAACAAAATCATAGCGGGAGGAATGGAAGATGAGCAGTTCTTC. Amino acids: CASSQNKIIAGGMEDEQFF.

This clone was seen just once. The genes are TRBV5-4 and TRBJ1-5, with D uncertain. CDR1 SGHNT and CDR2 YYREEE come from the germline V gene (reference sequence). The CDR3 is made up of 15 amino acids. The germline V and J ends were trimmed by 0 bases and 1 base, with 8 bases remaining between them. DNA of the CDR3: TGTGCCAGCAGCTTGGGGCCCCTGAGCAATCAGCCCCAGCATTTT. Protein product: CASSLGPLSNQPQHF.

The J gene is TRBJ2-1, the V gene TRBV30, with a possible D match to TRBD1 (6 bases). This CDR3 is built from 15 residues. V lost 2 bases, J lost 3 bases, and 14 bases lay in between. Germline CDR1 GTSNPN, CDR2 SVGIG (reference sequence). CDR3 protein: CAWSKAGQFYNEQFF. As DNA, the CDR3 is TGTGCCTGGAGTAAAGCCGGACAGTTCTACAATGAGCAGTTCTTC.

A single count supports this clone. The chain carries TRBV28 and TRBJ1-2, with a tentative D call TRBD1 (6 bases). CDR1 and CDR2 from the germline V gene are MDHEN and SYDVKM. V was pared by 2 bases and J by 8 bases, with 18 bases between. This CDR3 has 15 residues. CDR3 nucleotide sequence: TGTGCCAGCAGTTTAGTTACGGGGTTGAGGGGGGGCTACACCTTC. Translated, it gives CASSLVTGLRGGYTF.

This clone was counted between two and nine times. This chain joins TRBV27 and TRBJ1-1; the match to TRBD1 covers 12 bases. The J segment lost 4 bases and the V segment lost 6 bases, leaving 3 bases of the junction unmatched. The CDR3 is 14 amino acids. The V gene's germline CDR1 is MNHEY and CDR2 SMNVEV (reference sequence). The CDR3 sequence is CASRGTGGRTEAFF. The CDR3 nucleotides read TGTGCCAGCAGGGGGACAGGGGGCCGCACTGAAGCTTTCTTT.

The CDR3: CASSLASGRTDTQYF. The CDR3, as DNA: TGTGCCAGCAGCTTAGCTAGCGGGAGGACAGATACGCAGTATTTT. The gene calls are TRBV7-9 and TRBJ2-3; 10 bases map to TRBD2. V was pared by 0 bases and J by 3 bases, with 0 bases of the junction left unmatched. CDR3 length: 15 amino acids. In germline, CDR1 is SEHNR, CDR2 FQNEAQ (reference sequence). Full variable domain (remainder filled in from reference TRBV7-9 and TRBJ2-3): DTGVSQNPRHKITKRGQNVTFRCDPISEHNRLYWYRQTLGQGPEFLTYFQNEAQLEKSRLLSDRFSAERPKGSFSTLEIQRTEQGDSAMYLCASSLASGRTDTQYFGPGTRLTVL.